This entry concerns a single T cell receptor (beta chain). The antigen remains undetermined. This CDR3 contains 14 residues. V was cut by 0 bases and J by 1 base, with 7 bases left in between. Per germline, CDR1 SGHRS and CDR2 YFSETQ. Libraries were prepared by immunoSEQ multiplex PCR; TCRdb keeps only in-frame clonotypes and omits some of them. This table has 72,000 or so clones, around 89% appearing once. The entry originates in a study of T cell responses to AZD1222 COVID-19 vaccine. Regarding the study as a whole: Across the whole spike, CD4 TCRs peaked at regions 160-218 and 743-854.

This sample comprised peripheral blood, obtained 28 days after the second AZD1222 dose. V gene TRBV5-1 combines with J gene TRBJ1-1; D is unclear. The sequence came from an adult who received the AZD1222 COVID-19 vaccine. Here the CDR3 reads CASSLGQRNTEAFF. CDR3 nucleotides: TGCGCCAGCAGCTTGGGACAAAGGAACACTGAAGCTTTCTTT.